This T cell receptor beta chain was observed in a study of cytomegalovirus exposure and HLA in healthy donors. About the study: Samples from HLA-typed donors yielded 65 million to 90 million unique TCRs in an early data release.

Findings and limits, study-wide: Presence/absence results assume similar sequencing depth per donor, which may not hold. In an earlier analysis, most TCR beta V segments were productive about 87% or about 30% of the time. The study reported that TCR beta sequences accurately predicted HLA-A and HLA-B alleles in most subjects.

A note on this clone: No antigen is known for it.

In the PCR, 60 Vbeta and 13 Jbeta primers were used. Method: immunoSEQ multiplex PCR; TCRdb's copy keeps in-frame clones and lacks some. The sample holds approximately 250,000 clones, 70% to 90% seen once. With V trimmed by 6 bases and J by 10 bases, 4 bases remained unmatched. The V gene's germline CDR1 is MDHEN and CDR2 SYDVKM. The CDR3 has 13 residues. Sequenced material: PBMCs. The source of this sequence is a girl aged 2-10 years in good health and CMV-seronegative. V is TRBV28 and J is TRBJ1-6; 9 nucleotides line up with TRBD1. The CDR3 spells CASSPDRGSPLHF. CDR3 nucleotides: TGTGCCAGCAGCCCGGACAGGGGATCACCCCTCCACTTT.